One sample yielded the 5 T cell receptor beta chains listed below, sequenced in a study of shared clonotypes between healthy human individuals. Some clones are missing from TCRdb's copy, which holds only in-frame ones; the method was immunoSEQ multiplex PCR. This sample carries 1 million to 1.3 million clones, about four fifths of them seen once, and the ten largest clones take roughly 0.55%. Sequenced input: memory CD4+ T cells from PBMCs. Subset described: CD45RA-negative fraction. All receptors come from a man in his late teens or twenties in good health. Some clones in this sample may be carry-over from other donors' samples.

The chain recombines TRBV29-1 with TRBJ2-1, with 9 bases identical to TRBD2. CDR1 SQVTM and CDR2 ANQGSEA come from the germline V gene. The CDR3 extends over 16 amino acids. V dropped 6 bases and J dropped 1; count of bases not matched to a gene: 10. The CDR3 loop is CSVITSAGGSYNEQFF. In nucleotides, the CDR3 is TGCAGCGTGATCACTTCTGCGGGAGGGTCCTACAATGAGCAGTTCTTC.

This chain links TRBV6-6 with TRBJ2-3; D remains ambiguous. CDR3 length equals 13 residues. Per the germline V gene, CDR1 is MNHNY and CDR2 is SVGAGI (reference sequence). The V end lost 6 bases, the J end lost 6 bases, and 13 bases lay between the germline ends. In nucleotides, the CDR3 is TGTGCCAGCAGGCCATCGGTAGGGGATACGCAGTATTTT. Its translation: CASRPSVGDTQYF.

This clone was recorded at least ten times. DNA of the CDR3: TGTGCCAGTAGTATCTTCGGACAGGGGAAGGGGTATGGCTACACCTTC. Translating gives CASSIFGQGKGYGYTF. This chain connects TRBV19 to TRBJ1-2, with 9 bases fitting TRBD1. The CDR3 has 16 amino acids. Germline CDR1 is LNHDA and CDR2 is SQIVND (reference sequence). Trimming took 3 bases from V and 5 from J; bases not matched to a gene: 10.

This clone was recorded a few times. At the DNA level, this CDR3 is encoded by other sequences in the same sample as well. The rearrangement uses TRBV29-1 and TRBJ2-5, with D possibly TRBD1 on 6 matching bases. This CDR3 is built from 12 residues. The V end lost 6 bases, the J end lost 2 bases, and 10 bases lay between the germline ends. The V gene's germline CDR1 is SQVTM and CDR2 ANQGSEA. The CDR3: CSVDRLQETQYF. The CDR3 DNA is TGCAGCGTAGACAGGCTACAAGAGACCCAGTACTTC.

In its sample, this clone was seen many times. Written as DNA, the CDR3 is TGCAGCGTCGAACAAAATGAAAAACTGTTTTTT. Translation gives CSVEQNEKLFF. The V gene is TRBV29-1, the J gene TRBJ1-4, with D unclear. V lost 6 bases and J lost 5, with 7 bases in between. Germline lookup yields CDR1 SQVTM and CDR2 ANQGSEA. The CDR3 runs 11 residues.